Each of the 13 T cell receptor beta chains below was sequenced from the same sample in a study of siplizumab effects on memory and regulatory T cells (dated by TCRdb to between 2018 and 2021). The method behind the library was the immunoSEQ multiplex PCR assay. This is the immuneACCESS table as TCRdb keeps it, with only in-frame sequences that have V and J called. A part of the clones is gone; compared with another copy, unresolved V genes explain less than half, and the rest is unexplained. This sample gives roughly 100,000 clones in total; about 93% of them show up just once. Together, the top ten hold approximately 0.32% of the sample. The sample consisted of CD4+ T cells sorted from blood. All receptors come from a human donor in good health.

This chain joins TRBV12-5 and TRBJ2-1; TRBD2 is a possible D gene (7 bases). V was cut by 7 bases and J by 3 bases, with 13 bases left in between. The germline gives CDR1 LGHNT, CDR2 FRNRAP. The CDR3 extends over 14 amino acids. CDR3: CASARGANYNEQFF. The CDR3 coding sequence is TGTGCTAGTGCCCGGGGGGCCAACTACAATGAGCAGTTCTTC.

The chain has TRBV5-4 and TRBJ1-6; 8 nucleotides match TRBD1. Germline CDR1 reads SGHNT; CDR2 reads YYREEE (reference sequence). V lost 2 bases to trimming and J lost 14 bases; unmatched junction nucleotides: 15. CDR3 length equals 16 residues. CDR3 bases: TGTGCCAGCAGCTTTTGGATGGGACAGGCCAGTAGTTCCCTCCACTTT. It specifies CASSFWMGQASSSLHF.

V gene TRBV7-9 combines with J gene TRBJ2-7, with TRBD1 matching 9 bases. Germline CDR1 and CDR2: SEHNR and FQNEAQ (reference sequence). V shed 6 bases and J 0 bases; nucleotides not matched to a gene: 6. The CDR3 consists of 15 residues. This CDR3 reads CASSLGQGGSYEQYF. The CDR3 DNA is TGTGCCAGCAGTTTGGGACAGGGCGGCTCCTACGAGCAGTACTTC. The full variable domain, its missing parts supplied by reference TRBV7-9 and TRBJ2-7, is DTGVSQNPRHKITKRGQNVTFRCDPISEHNRLYWYRQTLGQGPEFLTYFQNEAQLEKSRLLSDRFSAERPKGSFSTLEIQRTEQGDSAMYLCASSLGQGGSYEQYFGPGTRLTVT.

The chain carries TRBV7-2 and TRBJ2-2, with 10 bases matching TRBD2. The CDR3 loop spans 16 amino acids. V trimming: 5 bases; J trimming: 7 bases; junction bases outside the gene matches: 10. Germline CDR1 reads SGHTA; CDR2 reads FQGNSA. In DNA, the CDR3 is TGTGCCAGCAGCCCCCGCACTAGCGGGACCGGCGGGGAGCTGTTTTTT. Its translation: CASSPRTSGTGGELFF.

The CDR3 DNA follows: TGTGCCAGCAGCTCCCAGGGGGCAACTAATGAAAAACTGTTTTTT. Protein: CASSSQGATNEKLFF. This chain links TRBV5-4 with TRBJ1-4; 7 bases match TRBD1. The J segment lost 0 bases and the V segment lost 3 bases, leaving 2 bases of the junction unmatched. This CDR3 has 15 residues. CDR1 is SGHNT and CDR2 is YYREEE in the germline V gene (reference sequence). Full variable domain (remainder filled in from reference TRBV5-4 and TRBJ1-4): ETGVTQSPTHLIKTRGQQVTLRCSSQSGHNTVSWYQQALGQGPQFIFQYYREEENGRGNFPPRFSGLQFPNYSSELNVNALELDDSALYLCASSSQGATNEKLFFGSGTQLSVL.

CDR3 nucleotide sequence: TGTGCCTTAGGGGACAGGGGAGGCGAAAAACTGTTTTTT. Amino acids: CALGDRGGEKLFF. The J gene is TRBJ1-4, the V gene TRBV2; TRBD1 matches at 10 bases. J lost 8 bases, V lost 11 bases, and 8 bases had no gene match. Germline V gives CDR1 SNHLY, CDR2 FYNNEI. The CDR3 has 13 amino acids.

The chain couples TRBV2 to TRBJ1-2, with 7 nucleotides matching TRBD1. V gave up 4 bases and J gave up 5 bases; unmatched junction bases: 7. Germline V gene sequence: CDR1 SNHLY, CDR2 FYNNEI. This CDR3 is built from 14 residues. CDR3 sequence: CASSVVGGGYGYTF. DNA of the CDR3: TGTGCCAGCAGTGTAGTAGGGGGCGGGTATGGCTACACCTTC.

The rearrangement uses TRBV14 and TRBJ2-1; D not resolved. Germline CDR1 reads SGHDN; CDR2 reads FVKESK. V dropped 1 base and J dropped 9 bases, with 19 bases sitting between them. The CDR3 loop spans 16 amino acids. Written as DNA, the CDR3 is TGTGCCAGCAGCCAAGCCGGACGTGGACGGTGGGGTGAGCAGTTCTTC. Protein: CASSQAGRGRWGEQFF.

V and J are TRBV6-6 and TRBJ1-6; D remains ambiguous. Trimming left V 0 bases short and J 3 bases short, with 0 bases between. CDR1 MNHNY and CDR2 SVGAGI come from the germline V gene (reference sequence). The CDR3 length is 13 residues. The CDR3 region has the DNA TGTGCCAGCAGTTACTCCTATAATTCACCCCTCCACTTT. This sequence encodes CASSYSYNSPLHF.

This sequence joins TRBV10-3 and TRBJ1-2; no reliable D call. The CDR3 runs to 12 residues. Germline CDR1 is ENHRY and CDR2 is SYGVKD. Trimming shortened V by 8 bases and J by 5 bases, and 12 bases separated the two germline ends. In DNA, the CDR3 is TGTGCCATCGGGCAGCTAAATTATGGCTACACCTTC. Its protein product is CAIGQLNYGYTF.

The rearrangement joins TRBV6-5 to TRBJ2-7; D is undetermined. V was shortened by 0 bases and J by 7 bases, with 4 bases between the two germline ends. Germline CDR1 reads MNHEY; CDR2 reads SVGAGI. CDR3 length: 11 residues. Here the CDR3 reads CASSYSFEQYF. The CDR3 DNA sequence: TGTGCCAGCAGTTACTCGTTTGAGCAGTACTTC.

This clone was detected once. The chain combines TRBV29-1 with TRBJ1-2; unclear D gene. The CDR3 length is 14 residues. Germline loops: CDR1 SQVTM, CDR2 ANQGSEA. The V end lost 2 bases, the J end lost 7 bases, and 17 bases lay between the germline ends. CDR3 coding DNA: TGCAGCGTTGAATGTAGTTTTCAACGAGTTGGCTACACCTTC. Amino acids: CSVECSFQRVGYTF.

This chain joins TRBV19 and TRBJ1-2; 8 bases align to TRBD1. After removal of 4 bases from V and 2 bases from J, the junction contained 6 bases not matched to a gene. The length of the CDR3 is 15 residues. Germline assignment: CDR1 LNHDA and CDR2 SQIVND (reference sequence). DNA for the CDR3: TGTGCCAGTAGTAGCCGGGACAGGAGGAACTATGGCTACACCTTC. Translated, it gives CASSSRDRRNYGYTF.